This T cell receptor beta chain was profiled in a study of CD8 T cells in ankylosing spondylitis. Study results and limitations: Seven to nine highly homologous variants formed a TCR beta motif that appeared characteristic of ankylosing spondylitis blood.

The CDR3 totals 15 residues. V shed 4 bases and J shed 4 bases, with 14 bases lying between them. From germline, CDR1 is SGHRS and CDR2 YFSETQ. TCRdb re-called the 5' RACE reads through MiXCR, storing one row per CDR3 protein. The table has 390,000 or so distinct CDR3 sequences, approximately 20% seen once. A note on this clonotype: No antigen is known for it.

The chain joins TRBV5-1 to TRBJ1-4, with a tentative D call TRBD1 (6 bases). Input material: blood, either unsorted or a sorted T cell fraction (not recorded which). The clonotype originates from a male donor with ankylosing spondylitis. CDR3 protein: CASSPGDTFNEKLFF. The DNA for the CDR3 is TGCGCCAGCAGCCCCGGGGACACCTTTAATGAAAAACTGTTTTTT.